The present T cell receptor (beta chain) was sequenced within a study of identical twins. There are a few counts of this clonotype. What it recognizes is unknown. General study points: The study reached conclusions through statistical analysis that was cross-sectional, not following the same donors. Sequences that were out-of-frame, alpha and twin-shared displayed an excess of low generation probability.

In TCRdb, the 5' RACE reads were re-called with MiXCR into one record per CDR3 protein. Of fewer than 800,000 distinct CDR3 sequences listed, just over 7% are singletons. This CDR3 is built from 13 residues. With V trimmed by 4 bases and J by 3 bases, 3 bases remained unmatched. Germline lookup yields CDR1 SQVTM and CDR2 ANQGSEA. This sample also appeared in a second study, on yellow fever vaccine responses in identical twins.

This TCR was recovered from a woman under 30 in good health. The chain combines TRBV29-1 with TRBJ2-5, with TRBD2 identical over 9 bases. The sequenced material came from PBMCs. The CDR3 is CSVGLAEKETQYF. The DNA of the CDR3 is TGCAGCGTTGGACTAGCGGAAAAAGAGACCCAGTACTTC.